This note documents a single T cell receptor (beta chain) sequence. What it binds is unknown. This could be a read error, since a much larger clone is one nucleotide away. The ends lost 0 bases at V and 7 bases at J; junction bases unmatched: 6. CDR3 size: 16 residues. Germline loops: CDR1 SGHKS, CDR2 YYEKEE (reference sequence). This sample is part of a study of immune heterogeneity within non-small cell lung tumors. Using 32 V and 13 J primers, multiplex PCR amplified TCR beta CDR3. TCRdb re-analysed the multiplex PCR reads in MiXCR, keeping a single row per CDR3 protein. The table records some 10,000 distinct CDR3 sequences, 25% to 35% of them present only once. As template, the study used bulk tumor genomic DNA at around 590 ng per sample. Each primary tumor yielded several biopsies, collected far apart from one another at surgery. Their non-small cell lung cancer was newly diagnosed and untreated, and the patients underwent curative surgery. Newly diagnosed patients with non-small cell lung cancer who were having surgery with curative intent served as donors.

Study results and caveats: High-frequency T-cell receptor beta clonotypes were largely distinct between individual patients.

The source of this sequence is a woman aged 55-75 years with non-small cell lung cancer. This rearrangement joins TRBV5-5 to TRBJ2-3; TRBD2 agrees at 12 bases. Sequenced sample: lung tumor tissue. The CDR3 sequence is CASSLELAGGRYTQYF. CDR3 bases: TGTGCCAGCAGCTTGGAGCTAGCGGGAGGGAGGTATACGCAGTATTTT.